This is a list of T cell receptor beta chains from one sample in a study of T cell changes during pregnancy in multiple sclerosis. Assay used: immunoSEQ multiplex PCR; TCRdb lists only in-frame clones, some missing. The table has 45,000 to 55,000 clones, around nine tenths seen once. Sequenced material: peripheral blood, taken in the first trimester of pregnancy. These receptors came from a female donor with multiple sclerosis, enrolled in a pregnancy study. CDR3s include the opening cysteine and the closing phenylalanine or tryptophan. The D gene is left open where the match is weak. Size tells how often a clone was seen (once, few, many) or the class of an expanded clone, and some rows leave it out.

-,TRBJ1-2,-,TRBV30,TGTGCCTGGAGTAGACAGGCGGGTGGCTACACCTTC,CAWSRQAGGYTF
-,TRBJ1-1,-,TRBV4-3,TGCGCCAGCAGCTCCCAGGGGATTCGGAACACTGAAGCTTTCTTT,CASSSQGIRNTEAFF
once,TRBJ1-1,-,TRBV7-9,TGTGCCAGCAGCTTAGGAGAGGGCCATATCGGGGCTTTCTTT,CASSLGEGHIGAFF
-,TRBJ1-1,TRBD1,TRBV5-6,TGTGCCAGCAGCTTGGGCCCGCCCACAGGGGCCATGAACACTGAAGCTTTCTTT,CASSLGPPTGAMNTEAFF
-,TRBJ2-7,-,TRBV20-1,TGCAGTGCTATTCTCCACGAGCAGTACTTC,CSAILHEQYF
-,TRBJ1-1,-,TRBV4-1,TGCGCCAGCAAAATACTTGCTAAGAACACTGAAGCTTTCTTT,CASKILAKNTEAFF
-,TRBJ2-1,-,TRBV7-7,TGTGCTAGCAGCCACCGGTGGGGCGACAATGAGCAGTTCTTC,CASSHRWGDNEQFF
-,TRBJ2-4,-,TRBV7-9,TGTGCCAGCAGCCGCGCGACAGGGACTCTAGCCAAAAACATTCAGTACTTC,CASSRATGTLAKNIQYF
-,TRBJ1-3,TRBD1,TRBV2,TGTGCCAGCAGTGAATTTGCAGGGGGCTTTGGAAACACCATATATTTT,CASSEFAGGFGNTIYF
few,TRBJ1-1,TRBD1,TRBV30,TGTGCCTGGACAGGGGGCCTCACTGAAGCTTTCTTT,CAWTGGLTEAFF
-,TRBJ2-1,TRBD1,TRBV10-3,TGTGCCATCAGTCGAGCCGGGACAGCCTCCTACAATGAGCAGTTCTTC,CAISRAGTASYNEQFF
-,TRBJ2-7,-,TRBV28,TGTGCCAGCAGTACCAGGGTTTACGAGCAGTACTTC,CASSTRVYEQYF
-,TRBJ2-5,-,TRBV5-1,TGCGCCAGCAGCTCAAGCAAAAAAGGCCCAGGAGAGACCCAGTACTTC,CASSSSKKGPGETQYF
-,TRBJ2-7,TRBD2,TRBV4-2,TGTGCCAGCAGCCAAGATCGTAGCGGGGGGGCCGACGAGCAGTACTTC,CASSQDRSGGADEQYF
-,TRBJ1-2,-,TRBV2,TGTGCCAGCAGTCGAACAAAAGGGGACTTGGGCTACACCTTC,CASSRTKGDLGYTF
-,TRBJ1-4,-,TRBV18,TGTGCCAGCTCACCCCCCAGCCGCGGAGGCGAAAAACTGTTTTTT,CASSPPSRGGEKLFF
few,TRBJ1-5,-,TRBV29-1,TGCAGCGTTGAGGCAGGGGAAGGTCAGCCCCAGCATTTT,CSVEAGEGQPQHF
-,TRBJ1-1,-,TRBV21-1,TGTGCCAGCAGCATCACTGAGGGGGACACTGAAGCTTTCTTT,CASSITEGDTEAFF
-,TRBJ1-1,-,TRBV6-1,TGTGCCAGCAGTGCTCTCAGACGGCTGGGGAGGACTGAAGCTTTCTTT,CASSALRRLGRTEAFF
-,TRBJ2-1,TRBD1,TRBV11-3,TGTGCCAGCAGCCGGACAGGGTTCGATGAGCAGTTCTTC,CASSRTGFDEQFF
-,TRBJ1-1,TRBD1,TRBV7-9,TGTGCCAGCAGCACGACGCGCACGAAGACAGGGAACTTAACTGAAGCTTTCTTT,CASSTTRTKTGNLTEAFF
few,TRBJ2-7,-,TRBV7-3,TGTGCCAGCAGCTTGGGGGGATCCTCCGAGCAGTACTTC,CASSLGGSSEQYF